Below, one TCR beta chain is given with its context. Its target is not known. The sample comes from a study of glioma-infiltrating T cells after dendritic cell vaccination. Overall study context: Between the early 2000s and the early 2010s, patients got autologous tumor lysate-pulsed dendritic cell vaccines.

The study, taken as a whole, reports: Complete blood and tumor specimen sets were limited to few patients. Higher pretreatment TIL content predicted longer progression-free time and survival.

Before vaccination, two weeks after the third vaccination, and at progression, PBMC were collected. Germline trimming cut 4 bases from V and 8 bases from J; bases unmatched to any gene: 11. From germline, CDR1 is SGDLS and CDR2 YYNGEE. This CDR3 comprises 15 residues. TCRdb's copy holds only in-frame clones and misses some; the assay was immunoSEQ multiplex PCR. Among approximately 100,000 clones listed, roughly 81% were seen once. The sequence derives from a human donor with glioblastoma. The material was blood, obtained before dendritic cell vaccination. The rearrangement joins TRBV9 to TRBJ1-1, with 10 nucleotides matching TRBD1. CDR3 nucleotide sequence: TGTGCCAGCAGCCCTCGACAGGGGGCAATGGAGGAAGCTTTCTTT. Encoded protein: CASSPRQGAMEEAFF.